This T cell receptor beta chain was captured by sequencing in a study of shared clonotypes between healthy human individuals. Study conclusions and caveats: A generally larger estimated richness was seen in naive subsets than in memory subsets. When compared with the clonotypes that were shared by all four sorted-subset donors, the non-shared clonotypes turned out to have lower generation probabilities.

Produced via immunoSEQ multiplex PCR; TCRdb's table is partial and in-frame only. The profile shows 180,000 or so clones, about 93% of them singletons. As concerns this clone: Antigen specificity is unknown.

This CDR3 is 16 amino acids long. Germline V gives CDR1 MNHEY, CDR2 SMNVEV (reference sequence). Trimming took 6 bases from V and 6 from J, leaving 23 bases between them. The sequence was collected from a young woman in good health. The V call is TRBV27, the J call TRBJ1-1; D is uncertain. Sequencing was carried out using naive CD4+ T cells sorted from blood. This sample's subset: CD45RA+ positively selected. CDR3 coding DNA: TGTGCCAGCAGGGCCGTCGCGGCTAGTTGGGCAGCTGAAGCTTTCTTT. Translation: CASRAVAASWAAEAFF.